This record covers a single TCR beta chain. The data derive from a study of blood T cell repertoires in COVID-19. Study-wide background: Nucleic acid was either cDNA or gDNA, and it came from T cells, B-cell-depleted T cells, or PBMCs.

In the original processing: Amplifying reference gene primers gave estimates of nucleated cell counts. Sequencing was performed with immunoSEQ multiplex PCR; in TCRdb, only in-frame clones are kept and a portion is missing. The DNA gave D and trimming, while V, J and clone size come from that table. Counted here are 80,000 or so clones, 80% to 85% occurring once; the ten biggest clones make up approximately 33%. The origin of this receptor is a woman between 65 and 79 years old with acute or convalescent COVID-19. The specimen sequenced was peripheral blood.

The DNA for the CDR3 is TGTGCCAGCTCACCGTGGGACACCCCAGGGGAGCAGTACTTC. Amino acids: CASSPWDTPGEQYF. The chain carries TRBV18 and TRBJ2-7; tentatively, D is TRBD1 (6 bases). Germline values: CDR1 KGHSH, CDR2 LQKENI. The CDR3 is made up of 14 amino acids. The ends were cut back, 3 bases at V and 7 bases at J, with 16 bases in the middle.